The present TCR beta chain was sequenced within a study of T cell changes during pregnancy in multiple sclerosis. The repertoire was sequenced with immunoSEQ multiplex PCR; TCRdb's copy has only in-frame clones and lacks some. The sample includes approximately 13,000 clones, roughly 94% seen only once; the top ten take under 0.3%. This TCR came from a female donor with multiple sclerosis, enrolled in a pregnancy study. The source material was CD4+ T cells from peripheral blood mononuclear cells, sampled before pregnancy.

The CDR3 reads CASSPFADTQYF. The CDR3 nucleotides read TGTGCCAGCAGCCCCTTCGCAGATACGCAGTATTTT. The chain combines TRBV7-9 with TRBJ2-3; the D is unclear. CDR3 size: 12 residues. V dropped 5 bases and J dropped 4 bases, with 7 bases sitting between them. Germline CDR1 is SEHNR and CDR2 is FQNEAQ (reference sequence).